The following is a TCR beta chain sequence with its context. Its antigen remains unknown. These data come from a study of CD8 T cells in Susac syndrome. Across the study: When their blood was taken, patients with Susac syndrome were therapy-naive, taking corticosteroids, or taking intravenous immunoglobulin alone. Findings and caveats of the study: The number of Susac-specific public clones found was sixteen in total CD8+ repertoires and roughly 5 in CD8+ TEMRA repertoires.

The length of the CDR3 is 14 residues. The germline CDR1 and CDR2 sequences are SQVTM and ANQGSEA. The V segment lost 6 bases and the J segment 5 bases; nucleotides outside the gene matches: 12. The authors reverse transcribed roughly 0.5 to 1 ug RNA with random hexamers. The CDR3 of TCR beta was amplified by immunoSEQ multiplex PCR across 54 Vbeta and 13 Jbeta. TCRdb called the immunoSEQ multiplex PCR reads again in MiXCR, with one record for every CDR3 protein. Of about 130,000 distinct CDR3 sequences listed, 90% to 95% are singletons. Sequenced material: CD8+ T cells from PBMCs. This clonotype was obtained from a human donor with Susac syndrome. This chain joins TRBV29-1 and TRBJ1-1; 7 nucleotides match TRBD1. As DNA, the CDR3 is TGCAGCGTAGCTCTCACAGGGGTGCGAACTGAAGCTTTCTTT. Protein sequence: CSVALTGVRTEAFF. The variable domain in full, with the rest retrieved from reference TRBV29-1 and TRBJ1-1, is SAVISQKPSRDICQRGTSLTIQCQVDSQVTMMFWYRQQPGQSLTLIATANQGSEATYESGFVIDKFPISRPNLTFSTLTVSNMSPEDSSIYLCSVALTGVRTEAFFGQGTRLTVV.